This T cell receptor beta chain was recovered during a study of cytomegalovirus exposure and HLA in healthy donors. Study observations and caveats: Many donors shared some public TCRs, even though most TCR sequences were rare. In a later analysis, HLA-associated beta chains showed higher expansion and lower generation probabilities than comparable chains. A likely sequencing artifact accounted for one observed cluster of highly shared sequence variants.

The PCR ran on 60 Vbeta and 13 Jbeta primers. Clones were sequenced by immunoSEQ multiplex PCR, and TCRdb holds only the in-frame ones, with some missing. The sample holds about 170,000 clones, roughly 81% seen once. On this clone: Its antigen is not known. Sequence at one end of the junction differs from germline and may be a read error.

Sequencing input: PBMCs. The origin of this receptor is a man younger than 40 in good health and CMV-seropositive.

CDR3 coding DNA: TGTTCCAGCAGCTTAGTAGGGAGTGAAGCTTTCTTT. Amino acid sequence: CSSSLVGSEAFF. This sequence joins TRBV7-9 and TRBJ1-1; D gene unclear. The CDR3 is 12 residues long. Germline CDR1 SEHNR, CDR2 FQNEAQ (reference sequence).